This note documents a single T cell receptor beta chain sequence. Its antigen is unknown. This sample was taken from a study of T cells in localized non-small cell lung cancer. Findings and caveats of the study: Greater blood T cell density accompanied longer overall survival. Appearing in adjacent lung were a median roughly 59 of the top 100 tumor clones. There was higher T cell clonality in uninvolved adjacent lung than in tumor, and it was highest there.

Generated by immunoSEQ multiplex PCR, the TCRdb table keeps only in-frame clones and is missing some. The data contain tens of thousands of clones, 80% to 90% of them seen just once; the ten biggest clones take up 2.8%. This receptor was taken from a man aged 35-75 years with stage I lung adenocarcinoma. The specimen comprised peripheral blood, sampled before any cancer treatment.

The CDR3 bases are TGTGCCAGCAGTGAAGGTTTCTGGGGGAACACCGGGGAGCTGTTTTTT. The encoded protein is CASSEGFWGNTGELFF. V is TRBV6-1 and J is TRBJ2-2; no clear D. The CDR3 runs to 16 residues. CDR1 MNHNS and CDR2 SASEGT come from the germline V gene. V lost 1 base to trimming and J lost 1 base, with 10 bases between them.